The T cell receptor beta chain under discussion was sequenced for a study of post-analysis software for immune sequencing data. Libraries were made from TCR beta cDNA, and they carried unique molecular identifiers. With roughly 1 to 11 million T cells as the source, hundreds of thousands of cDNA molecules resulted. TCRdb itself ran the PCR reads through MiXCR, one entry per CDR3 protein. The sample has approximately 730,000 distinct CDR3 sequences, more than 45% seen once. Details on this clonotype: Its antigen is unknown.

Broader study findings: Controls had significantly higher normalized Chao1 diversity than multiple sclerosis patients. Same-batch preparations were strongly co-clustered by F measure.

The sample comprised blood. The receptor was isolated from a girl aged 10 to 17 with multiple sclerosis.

This CDR3 reads CASSWSDNNYGYTF. CDR3 bases: TGTGCCAGCAGCTGGAGCGACAACAACTATGGCTACACCTTC. This chain connects TRBV7-2 to TRBJ1-2, with D unresolved. Trimming took off 4 bases at V and 2 bases at J, with 11 bases between the two ends. Germline-derived CDR1 and CDR2 are SGHTA and FQGNSA. CDR3 length: 14 amino acids.